This paragraph reports one TCR beta chain. V lost 7 bases, J lost 0 bases, and 10 bases lay in between. Per germline, CDR1 SNHLY and CDR2 FYNNEI. This CDR3 is 15 amino acids long. TCRdb's copy holds only in-frame clones and misses some; the assay was immunoSEQ multiplex PCR. This table has 110,000 or so clones, 85% to 95% appearing once. These data are taken from a study of T cells after somatic rescue of genetic block. The chain links TRBV2 to TRBJ2-6, with D possibly being TRBD2 (6 bases). Material: peripheral blood mononuclear cells (PBMCs). The sequence derives from a woman under 30. For the CDR3, the DNA is TGTGCCAGCACCGGGACTCCCTCTGGGGCCAACGTCCTGACTTTC. Amino acids: CASTGTPSGANVLTF.